Below, one T cell receptor (beta chain) is given with its context. The antigen remains unidentified. TCR beta CDR3 amplification used RNA transcripts. HTBI primers were employed in first-round RT-PCR, then a second-round multiplex PCR followed. TCRdb processed the multiplex PCR reads anew with MiXCR; each CDR3 protein has one entry. The repertoire holds around 520,000 distinct CDR3 sequences, with about 40% as singletons. The V and J ends lost 2 bases and 8 bases respectively, with 9 bases between them. This CDR3 is 13 amino acids long. Germline V gene sequence: CDR1 MNHEY, CDR2 SMNVEV (reference sequence). The sample is drawn from a study of Graves' ophthalmopathy and Graves' hyperthyroidism. General study points: Blood samples also showed most expanded thyroid clonotypes exceeding 0.001 frequency. As the model predicted ophthalmopathy progression, it achieved a sensitivity of 70% to 71% and a specificity of roughly 72%.

This sequence joins TRBV27 and TRBJ1-4, with D unresolved. The clonotype was recovered from an adult man with Graves' hyperthyroidism. Material for sequencing was peripheral blood or thyroid tissue (not recorded which). The CDR3 region has the DNA TGTGCCAGCAGTTTAACAGTAGACGAAAAACTGTTTTTT. Encoded protein: CASSLTVDEKLFF. The variable domain in full, with the rest retrieved from reference TRBV27 and TRBJ1-4, is EAQVTQNPRYLITVTGKKLTVTCSQNMNHEYMSWYRQDPGLGLRQIYYSMNVEVTDKGDVPEGYKVSRKEKRNFPLILESPSPNQTSLYFCASSLTVDEKLFFGSGTQLSVL.